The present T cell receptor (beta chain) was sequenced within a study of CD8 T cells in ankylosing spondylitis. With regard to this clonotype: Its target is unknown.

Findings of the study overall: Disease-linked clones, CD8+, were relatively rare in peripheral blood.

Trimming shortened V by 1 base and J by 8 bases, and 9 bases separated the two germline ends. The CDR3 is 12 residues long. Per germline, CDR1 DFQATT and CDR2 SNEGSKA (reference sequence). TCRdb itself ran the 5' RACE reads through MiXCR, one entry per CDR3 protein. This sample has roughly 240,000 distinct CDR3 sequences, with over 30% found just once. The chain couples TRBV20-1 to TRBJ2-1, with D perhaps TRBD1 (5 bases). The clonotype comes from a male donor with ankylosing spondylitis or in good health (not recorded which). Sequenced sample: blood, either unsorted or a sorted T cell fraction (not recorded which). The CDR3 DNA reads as TGCAGTGCTAGAGCAGGGTTGGATGAGCAGTTCTTC. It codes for CSARAGLDEQFF.